Listed below are T cell receptor beta chains from one sample, sequenced in a study of cytomegalovirus exposure and HLA in healthy donors. Sequencing used immunoSEQ multiplex PCR; TCRdb keeps in-frame clones, though not all of them. The sample has 50,000 to 60,000 clones; roughly 74% are singletons. The sequenced material came from PBMCs. The receptor set was obtained from a female donor in good health and CMV-seronegative. CDR3s include the opening cysteine and the closing phenylalanine or tryptophan. D genes are given only for firm matches. Size tells how often a clone was seen (once, few, many) or the class of an expanded clone, and some rows leave it out.

j_call v_call d_call clone_size cdr3_nt cdr3_aa
TRBJ1-6 TRBV4-2 TRBD1 NA TGTGCCAGCAGTGCAAGGCCGGGGACAGATAATTCACCCCTCCACTTT CASSARPGTDNSPLHF
TRBJ2-5 TRBV5-6 NA NA TGTGCCAGCAGCGGGGCCTCCTCGGTGGCCCAGTACTTC CASSGASSVAQYF
TRBJ1-5 TRBV6-4 TRBD1 NA TGTGCCATCCTATCCAGGGCCAGGGGGCGAGGAAAACAGCCCCAGCATTTT CAILSRARGRGKQPQHF
TRBJ1-1 TRBV6-6 NA few TGTGCCAGCAGCACCGGGACAACTAACACTGAAGCTTTCTTT CASSTGTTNTEAFF
TRBJ1-2 TRBV2 TRBD1 NA TGTGCCAGCCGACAGGGGGAGACCTATGGCTACACCTTC CASRQGETYGYTF
TRBJ1-2 TRBV4-3 TRBD1 NA TGCGCCAGCAGCCAAGGCCGCGTGACGCAGGGGGATGGCTACCCCTTC CASSQGRVTQGDGYPF
TRBJ1-1 TRBV2 NA NA TGTGCCAGCAGTCAGGGGCCCTTGAACACTGAAGCTTTCTTT CASSQGPLNTEAFF
TRBJ1-2 TRBV6-6 NA NA TGTGCCAGCAGTCACAGGGAAGGAAGCTATGGCTACACCTTC CASSHREGSYGYTF
TRBJ1-6 TRBV6-1 TRBD1 NA TGTGCCAGCAGGATAGGGTTAACAGGGGATTCACCCCTCCACTTT CASRIGLTGDSPLHF
TRBJ2-1 TRBV7-9 NA NA TGTGCCAGCAGCCCCCCCGGCGGAGAGCAGTTCTTC CASSPPGGEQFF
TRBJ2-3 TRBV4-3 TRBD2 NA TGCGCCAGCAGCCCAGGAGGACTAGCGGGGGGGCCCGGCACAGATACGCAGTATTTT CASSPGGLAGGPGTDTQYF
TRBJ2-5 TRBV4-3 NA NA TGCGCCAGCAGCCAAGATCTAGGCCCAGAGACCCAGTACTTC CASSQDLGPETQYF
TRBJ2-5 TRBV7-8 TRBD1 NA TGTGCCAGCAGCTTATATACAGGGGACGAGACCCAGTACTTC CASSLYTGDETQYF
TRBJ2-7 TRBV6-5 TRBD1 NA TGTGCCAGCAGTTACGGCGGACAGGCGGCCTACGAGCAGTACTTC CASSYGGQAAYEQYF
TRBJ1-2 TRBV10-1 NA NA TGCGCCAGCAGTGAGGACACCAACTATGGCTACACCTTC CASSEDTNYGYTF
TRBJ2-1 TRBV7-3 TRBD2 NA TGTGCCAGCAGCCACGGGGGGGCCTTGTTCAATGAGCAGTTCTTC CASSHGGALFNEQFF
TRBJ2-5 TRBV4-1 NA NA TGCGCCAGCAGCCAAGCCCTGCTAGAGGAGACCCAGTACTTC CASSQALLEETQYF
TRBJ1-5 TRBV5-5 NA once TGTGCCAGCAGCTTGGTAGTTAACCCAAATCAGCCCCAGCATTTT CASSLVVNPNQPQHF
TRBJ2-1 TRBV7-3 NA NA TGTGCCAGCAGCGCCCCTAGCGACTCCTACAATGAGCAGTTCTTC CASSAPSDSYNEQFF
TRBJ2-1 TRBV2 NA NA TGTGCCAGCGGCGAGGATTGGCTGAATGAGCAGTTCTTC CASGEDWLNEQFF
TRBJ1-1 TRBV20-1 NA NA TGCAGTGCTAGTCCGGGCACTGAAGCTTTCTTT CSASPGTEAFF
TRBJ1-1 TRBV11-3 NA once TGTGCCAGCAGCTTATCAGTGAACACTGAAGCTTTCTTT CASSLSVNTEAFF
TRBJ1-3 TRBV7-9 NA NA TGTTCCAGCAGCACCATTAACGGGTTATCTGGAAACACCATATATTTT CSSSTINGLSGNTIYF
TRBJ2-2 TRBV29-1 NA NA TGCAGCGTCCAGGGGGGACAGCCTAACACCGGGGAGCTGTTTTTT CSVQGGQPNTGELFF
TRBJ1-2 TRBV5-6 NA once TGTGCCAGCAGTGCCATCCAATCTACCCTTTACGGCTACACCTTC CASSAIQSTLYGYTF
TRBJ1-2 TRBV27 TRBD1 NA TGTGCCAGCAGTCCTTCCCCCGGGGACAGCCTCTTTTTCTATGGCTACACCTTC CASSPSPGDSLFFYGYTF